These T cell receptor beta chains were read from a single sample in a study of OX40 agonist ivuxolimab in advanced cancers. Measured with immunoSEQ multiplex PCR; TCRdb has only the in-frame clones, and not every one. This table holds about 80,000 clones, about 86% found once. The source material was CD4+ or CD8+ T cells sorted from blood, sampled in a trial of the OX40 agonist ivuxolimab. The source is an adult with an advanced solid tumor such as melanoma, head and neck, liver or kidney cancer. CDR3s include the opening cysteine and the closing phenylalanine or tryptophan. The D gene is left open where the match is weak. The size of a clone is reported for some rows only, either as once, few or many, or as a class for expanded clones.

j_call clone_size v_call d_call cdr3_aa cdr3_nt
TRBJ1-4 once TRBV18 TRBD1 CASSPQQGRNEKLFF TGTGCCAGCTCACCACAACAGGGGCGGAATGAAAAACTGTTTTTT
TRBJ1-2 . TRBV6-5 . CASSYGEGYTF TGTGCCAGCAGTTACGGGGAGGGCTACACCTTC
TRBJ2-5 . TRBV5-8 TRBD1 CASSRGTGNYQETQYF TGTGCCAGCAGCCGCGGGACAGGCAACTACCAAGAGACCCAGTACTTC
TRBJ2-1 . TRBV25-1 TRBD1 CASSEPGQGANEQFF TGTGCCAGCAGTGAACCCGGACAGGGGGCAAATGAGCAGTTCTTC
TRBJ2-6 once TRBV7-8 . CASSFTRVLQGANVLTF TGTGCCAGCAGCTTCACTCGGGTGTTACAGGGGGCCAACGTCCTGACTTTC
TRBJ1-4 . TRBV7-3 . CASSLKRGEKLFF TGTGCCAGCAGCTTAAAAAGAGGGGAAAAACTGTTTTTT
TRBJ2-7 . TRBV19 TRBD1 CASKFGTGGHEQYF TGTGCCAGTAAGTTTGGGACAGGGGGCCACGAGCAGTACTTC
TRBJ2-7 . TRBV5-1 . CASSLRPGGRNEQYF TGCGCCAGCAGCTTGAGACCGGGCGGCAGGAACGAGCAGTACTTC
TRBJ2-1 . TRBV5-6 . CASSSDSYNEQFF TGTGCCAGCAGCTCGGACAGCTATAATGAGCAGTTCTTC
TRBJ2-5 . TRBV7-9 . CASSLGGTKLEETQYF TGTGCCAGCAGCTTAGGGGGGACCAAGTTAGAAGAGACCCAGTACTTC
TRBJ1-1 . TRBV29-1 . CSVQSGLFTEAFF TGCAGCGTTCAATCGGGCCTGTTCACTGAAGCTTTCTTT
TRBJ2-3 . TRBV11-3 . CASSLGVAVRTDTQYF TGTGCCAGCAGCTTAGGTGTAGCCGTCAGGACAGATACGCAGTATTTT
TRBJ1-5 . TRBV6-6 . CASSPTGGVAQHF TGTGCCAGCAGCCCGACAGGTGGAGTAGCCCAGCATTTT
TRBJ1-5 . TRBV28 . CASSFGQPQHF TGTGCCAGCAGTTTCGGCCAGCCCCAGCATTTT
TRBJ1-2 . TRBV28 TRBD1 CASGASPGQGAPGYTF TGTGCCAGCGGAGCTTCCCCGGGACAGGGGGCCCCTGGCTACACCTTC
TRBJ2-5 . TRBV6-1 . CASSPILGVQETQYF TGTGCCAGCAGCCCTATTCTAGGGGTCCAAGAGACCCAGTACTTC
TRBJ1-2 . TRBV6-1 . CAGKRQYYGYTF TGTGCCGGAAAGAGGCAGTACTATGGCTACACCTTC
TRBJ1-1 few TRBV28 . CASPVNTEAFF TGTGCCAGCCCGGTGAACACTGAAGCTTTCTTT
TRBJ1-4 . TRBV5-8 . CASSWELPTDTNEKLFF TGTGCCAGCAGCTGGGAGTTGCCGACTGATACTAATGAAAAACTGTTTTTT
TRBJ1-5 . TRBV5-1 . CASSLGPSDKYQPQHF TGCGCCAGCAGCTTGGGCCCGTCGGACAAGTATCAGCCCCAGCATTTT
TRBJ1-1 . TRBV21-1 . CASSRLAFF TGTGCCAGCAGCAGGTTGGCTTTCTTT
TRBJ2-1 . TRBV5-1 . CASSLEGRIVNEQFF TGCGCCAGCAGCTTGGAGGGGCGAATTGTAAATGAGCAGTTCTTC
TRBJ2-7 . TRBV6-6 TRBD1 CASTKGQGSGEQYF TGTGCCAGCACGAAAGGACAGGGGTCTGGTGAGCAGTACTTC
TRBJ2-4 . TRBV28 TRBD1 CASNSQGATKNIQYF TGTGCCAGCAATTCACAGGGGGCGACCAAAAACATTCAGTACTTC
TRBJ2-1 . TRBV7-6 . CASSLSTGEQFF TGTGCCAGCAGCTTAAGTACTGGAGAGCAGTTCTTC
TRBJ1-1 . TRBV28 . CASSRVETEAFF TGTGCCAGCAGCCGGGTAGAAACTGAAGCTTTCTTT
TRBJ2-4 . TRBV19 . CASNDKPSAKNIQYF TGTGCCAGTAACGACAAGCCGTCGGCCAAAAACATTCAGTACTTC
TRBJ1-6 . TRBV5-4 TRBD1 CASSRTGGATNSPLHF TGTGCCAGCAGCCGGACAGGGGGCGCAACTAATTCACCCCTCCACTTT
TRBJ1-5 . TRBV7-3 . CASSHHTGTPNQPQHF TGTGCCAGCAGCCATCACACCGGGACACCCAATCAGCCCCAGCATTTT
TRBJ1-6 . TRBV2 . CASTVKVGNSPLHF TGTGCCAGCACCGTGAAGGTTGGAAATTCACCCCTCCACTTT
TRBJ2-7 . TRBV6-1 . CASRRGQSYEQYF TGTGCCAGCAGACGCGGACAGTCGTACGAGCAGTACTTC
TRBJ2-1 . TRBV7-6 . CASSPGGGAYNEQFF TGTGCCAGCAGCCCCGGGGGCGGAGCCTACAATGAGCAGTTCTTC
TRBJ2-7 . TRBV6-5 TRBD1 CATYKTGKRHEQYF TGTGCCACCTACAAGACAGGGAAGAGGCACGAGCAGTACTTC
TRBJ2-7 . TRBV2 . CASSDSYEQYF TGTGCCAGCAGCGACAGCTACGAGCAGTACTTC
TRBJ2-2 . TRBV4-2 . CASSLRAGTNTGELFF TGTGCCAGCAGCCTCAGAGCCGGGACCAACACCGGGGAGCTGTTTTTT
TRBJ2-3 . TRBV5-5 . CASSLTEADTQYF TGTGCCAGCAGCTTAACTGAGGCAGATACGCAGTATTTT
TRBJ1-2 once TRBV15 . CATRRGGGWNYGYTF TGTGCCACCAGGCGAGGCGGGGGTTGGAACTATGGCTACACCTTC
TRBJ1-2 once TRBV11-2 . CASSPPGKGPGGYTF TGTGCCAGCAGCCCGCCTGGTAAGGGTCCCGGCGGCTACACCTTC
TRBJ2-7 once TRBV10-3 . CATASGYEQYF TGTGCCACCGCAAGCGGCTACGAGCAGTACTTC
TRBJ1-1 once TRBV2 . CASRIRGRDTEAFF TGTGCCAGCAGAATACGGGGTCGGGACACTGAAGCTTTCTTT
TRBJ2-5 . TRBV28 TRBD2 CAIARGAGGSETQYF TGTGCCATCGCCAGAGGGGCGGGAGGGAGCGAGACCCAGTACTTC
TRBJ2-7 . TRBV6-6 TRBD1 CAGRPTTGGSSYEQYF TGTGCCGGCAGGCCTACGACAGGGGGGAGCTCCTACGAGCAGTACTTC
TRBJ1-1 . TRBV15 . CATSGRLLMNTEAFF TGTGCCACCAGCGGCAGACTGCTAATGAACACTGAAGCTTTCTTT